This T cell receptor (beta chain) appears in the sequencing data of a study of T cell responses to AZD1222 COVID-19 vaccine (dated by TCRdb to the early 2020s). Study-wide context: A total of more than 230 trial participants underwent TCR sequencing, of whom 200 to 220 had received two doses of AZD1222 and some 25 had received two doses of the MenACWY control vaccine. Trial participants were enrolled into age subgroups of 18-55, 56-69 and 70-plus years, which contained roughly 140, 27 and 60 TCR-sequenced participants, respectively. General conclusions and limits of the study: Spike-specific TCR breadth and depth rose significantly after two AZD1222 doses compared with day 0 and with MenACWY recipients. Nearly half of unique spike-specific TCRs reportedly recognized epitopes outside regions mutated in the B.1.351 and B.1.1.7 variants. CD4 TCRs associated with the vaccine covered the entire spike protein, and the dominant responses were in regions 160-218 and 743-854. In the small 56-69-year group, the increase in depth fell short of significance, most likely because of low power. Because no day 14 peak-response samples were available, repertoires were characterized only after the peak T cell response. Conclusions about previously exposed vaccinees are limited because only five to seven AZD1222 recipients were SARS-CoV-2 seropositive at baseline. Participants were mostly white British, with more females than males. The authors suggested clonal diversity may have been underestimated.

V loses 3 bases at its end and J loses 0 bases; junction bases beyond the gene matches: 7. CDR1 and CDR2, looked up from the germline V gene, are SGDLS and YYNGEE. Its CDR3 holds 16 amino acids, cysteine through phenylalanine. Just CDR3 DNA is preserved here, 48 bases in frame from base 1. The CDR3 regions of human TCRbeta chains were analyzed by immunosequencing. In the original analysis: TCRs in the repertoires were compared against a reference library of SARS-CoV-2-specific TCRs that had been generated with the MIRA antigen-specificity platform. Breadth was defined as the fraction of unique TCRs that were SARS-CoV-2-associated, and depth was defined as the fraction of total T cells that were SARS-CoV-2-associated. Using the MIRA data, each spike-specific TCR was assigned both to the spike region to which the TCR was reactive and to a CD4 or CD8 class. Log10-transformed breadth and depth values were compared by one-way ANOVA with Sidak's multiple comparisons tests. TCRdb mirrors the immuneACCESS table, restricted to in-frame sequences. Some clones are absent from its copies; in checked studies, under half trace to an unresolved V gene, and the reason for the others is unknown. V and J calls and clone size come straight from that table; D and trimming were deduced from the DNA. The sample has about 130,000 clones on record, roughly 90% of them singletons. 0.85% to 1.3% of the sample lies in the top ten.

Turning to this clone: Its specific antigen is unknown. One base away there is no much larger clone; base qualities are not given.

What the time point label conveys for this sample: about 28 days (+/-7) after the second vaccine dose. Because spike-specific TCR depth and breadth did not differ between the two schedules, AZD1222 recipients who got a second dose at roughly 4 weeks were pooled with those who got a second dose at roughly 12 weeks. Samples from vaccinated people were obtained from the UK trials COV001 and COV002, which included a single-blind randomized controlled phase 2/3 trial of AZD1222 (ChAdOx1 nCoV-19) in healthy adults. For TCRbeta chain sequencing, PBMC samples were collected from trial participants at day 0 and at day 28 after the second dose.

The chain was built from TRBV9 and TRBJ2-3; 7 central bases correspond to TRBD2. Here the sequenced sample was peripheral blood, taken 28 days after the second AZD1222 dose. The receptor's source is an adult who received the AZD1222 COVID-19 vaccine. CDR3 region: CASSGASGLSTDTQYF. The DNA reads TGTGCCAGCAGCGGAGCTAGCGGATTAAGCACAGATACGCAGTATTTT.